This entry features one TCR beta chain sequence. Data came from immunoSEQ multiplex PCR; TCRdb stores just in-frame clones and leaves some out. The sample comprises approximately 30,000 clones, approximately 90% of which are singletons, and about 0.87% rests with the top ten. The sample originates from a study of OX40 agonist ivuxolimab in advanced cancers. Per germline, CDR1 SQVTM and CDR2 ANQGSEA. CDR3 length equals 11 residues. The V end was cut by 6 bases, the J end by 6 bases, with 11 bases between. The receptor was isolated from an adult with an advanced solid tumor such as melanoma, head and neck, liver or kidney cancer. The material sequenced was CD4+ or CD8+ T cells sorted from blood, taken in a trial of the OX40 agonist ivuxolimab. The J gene is TRBJ1-2, the V gene TRBV29-1; D gene uncertain. The DNA of the CDR3 is TGCAGCGTCGCAATAGTAGATGGCTACACCTTC. Its translation is CSVAIVDGYTF.